These 29 T cell receptor beta chains came from one sample sequenced in a study of shared clonotypes between healthy human individuals. The naive CD8 population came from CD45RO-negative cells selected for CCR7, without terminally differentiated effector memory CD45RA+ cells. Measured with immunoSEQ multiplex PCR; TCRdb has only the in-frame clones, and not every one. The sample carries around 1.9 million clones, roughly 95% recorded once. Sequencing used naive CD8+ T cells from PBMCs. Receptors originate from a man aged 18 to 35 in good health. Some clones in this sample may be carry-over from other donors' samples.

The rearrangement links TRBV9 to TRBJ1-3; 8 bases align to TRBD1. Germline CDR1 and CDR2: SGDLS and YYNGEE. The CDR3 is 17 residues long. Trimming took 3 bases from V and 0 from J; bases not matched to a gene: 8. The CDR3 DNA reads TGTGCCAGCAGCGCAGTTGGAGGACAGGGCTCTGGAAACACCATATATTTT. Its translation: CASSAVGGQGSGNTIYF. Complete variable domain (other parts from reference TRBV9 and TRBJ1-3): DSGVTQTPKHLITATGQRVTLRCSPRSGDLSVYWYQQSLDQGLQFLIQYYNGEERAKGNILERFSAQQFPDLHSELNLSSLELGDSALYFCASSAVGGQGSGNTIYFGEGSWLTVV.

This sequence joins TRBV28 and TRBJ2-7, with 13 bases fitting TRBD2. V lost 5 bases to trimming and J lost 1 base; unmatched junction nucleotides: 5. The length of the CDR3 is 16 residues. In germline, CDR1 is MDHEN, CDR2 SYDVKM. CDR3 in amino acids: CASSAPGLAGSYEQYF. The CDR3 coding sequence is TGTGCCAGCAGTGCCCCGGGACTAGCGGGGTCCTACGAGCAGTACTTC.

The V gene is TRBV11-2, the J gene TRBJ2-3; D tentatively reads TRBD1 or TRBD2 (5 bases each). Between the trimmed V and J ends, which lost 4 bases and 9 bases, there was a span of 14 bases. Germline CDR1 SGHAT, CDR2 FQNNGV. This CDR3 is 13 amino acids long. The CDR3 loop reads CASSSRTEGTQYF. As DNA, the CDR3 is TGTGCCAGCAGCTCCAGAACCGAGGGGACGCAGTATTTT.

The chain employs TRBV19 and TRBJ2-2; no firm D call. The CDR3 length is 14 residues. The V end was cut by 5 bases, the J end by 4 bases, with 11 bases between. Germline CDR1 is LNHDA and CDR2 is SQIVND (reference sequence). The CDR3 sequence: CASSFATLTGELFF. The CDR3 DNA sequence: TGTGCCAGTAGTTTCGCGACCCTCACCGGGGAGCTGTTTTTT. Combining the CDR3 with reference TRBV19 and TRBJ2-2 gives the whole variable domain DGGITQSPKYLFRKEGQNVTLSCEQNLNHDAMYWYRQDPGQGLRLIYYSQIVNDFQKGDIAEGYSVSREKKESFPLTVTSAQKNPTAFYLCASSFATLTGELFFGEGSRLTVL.

The CDR3 DNA reads TGTGCCATCAGGCTCAAGCGGGATAGCACAGATACGCAGTATTTT. Encoded protein: CAIRLKRDSTDTQYF. J is TRBJ2-3 and V is TRBV10-3; 7 nucleotides line up with TRBD2. This CDR3 has 15 residues. The germline gives CDR1 ENHRY, CDR2 SYGVKD. Unmatched junction bases numbered 6, after V lost 6 bases and J lost 0 bases.

The chain recombines TRBV6-6 with TRBJ2-5, with a weak D call TRBD1 (5 bases). CDR3 size: 16 residues. Per the germline V gene, CDR1 is MNHNY and CDR2 is SVGAGI (reference sequence). The V and J ends lost 0 bases and 2 bases respectively, with 13 bases between them. CDR3: CASSYSKETVQETQYF. CDR3 nucleotide sequence: TGTGCCAGCAGTTACTCGAAGGAGACAGTTCAAGAGACCCAGTACTTC.

The chain has TRBV6-6 and TRBJ1-1; TRBD1 is a possible D gene (5 bases). From germline, CDR1 is MNHNY and CDR2 SVGAGI (reference sequence). V was shortened by 2 bases and J by 1 base, with 11 bases between the two germline ends. CDR3 length equals 15 residues. The CDR3: CASSYGAGPNTEAFF. CDR3 nucleotides: TGTGCCAGCAGTTACGGTGCGGGGCCGAACACTGAAGCTTTCTTT.

The V gene is TRBV11-2, the J gene TRBJ2-3, with TRBD2 matching 12 bases. The CDR3 runs 15 residues. Germline CDR1 and CDR2: SGHAT and FQNNGV. V lost 5 bases, J lost 6 bases, and 6 bases stayed unmatched. In DNA form, the CDR3 reads TGTGCCAGCAGCCGGACTAGCGGGGACCCGGATACGCAGTATTTT. This codes for CASSRTSGDPDTQYF. Full variable domain (missing parts from reference TRBV11-2 and TRBJ2-3): EAGVAQSPRYKIIEKRQSVAFWCNPISGHATLYWYQQILGQGPKLLIQFQNNGVVDDSQLPKDRFSAERLKGVDSTLKIQPAKLEDSAVYLCASSRTSGDPDTQYFGPGTRLTVL.

Regarding this clone: This sample includes further DNA sequences coding for the same CDR3. The V call is TRBV27, the J call TRBJ1-5, with TRBD1 identical over 8 bases. The CDR3 extends over 14 amino acids. The J segment lost 1 base and the V segment lost 7 bases, leaving 3 bases of the junction unmatched. Germline V CDR1 and CDR2: MNHEY, SMNVEV (reference sequence). This CDR3 is CASTGTGSNQPQHF. The CDR3 DNA is TGTGCCAGCACCGGGACAGGCAGCAATCAGCCCCAGCATTTT.

In nucleotides, the CDR3 is TGTGCCAGCAGCTCGGGACACAAGAACACTGAAGCTTTCTTT. Translation: CASSSGHKNTEAFF. The V and J genes are TRBV9 and TRBJ1-1, with D perhaps matching TRBD1 (6 bases). This CDR3 is 14 amino acids long. CDR1 and CDR2 from the germline V gene are SGDLS and YYNGEE. The V and J ends lost 4 bases and 1 base respectively, with 11 bases between them.

The rearrangement uses TRBV19 and TRBJ1-5, with TRBD1 identical over 8 bases. Per germline, CDR1 LNHDA and CDR2 SQIVND (reference sequence). V shed 8 bases and J 4 bases; nucleotides not matched to a gene: 7. The CDR3 totals 14 residues. CDR3 DNA: TGTGCCAGTGACAGGGGCGAGGGAAATCAGCCCCAGCATTTT. Amino acid sequence: CASDRGEGNQPQHF. The full variable domain, its missing parts supplied by reference TRBV19 and TRBJ1-5, is DGGITQSPKYLFRKEGQNVTLSCEQNLNHDAMYWYRQDPGQGLRLIYYSQIVNDFQKGDIAEGYSVSREKKESFPLTVTSAQKNPTAFYLCASDRGEGNQPQHFGDGTRLSIL.

The chain employs TRBV12-5 and TRBJ2-2; D unclear. This CDR3 is 12 amino acids long. V dropped 4 bases and J dropped 7 bases, with 7 bases sitting between them. Germline CDR1 is LGHNT and CDR2 is FRNRAP. The CDR3 coding sequence is TGTGCTAGTGGTTCTCTGGGCGGGGAGCTGTTTTTT. Its translation is CASGSLGGELFF.

On this clone: Within the sample, other DNA sequences also encode this same CDR3. CDR3 sequence: CASSTPGQGYEQYF. The CDR3 nucleotides are TGTGCCAGCAGTACCCCGGGACAGGGCTACGAGCAGTACTTC. This chain links TRBV6-6 with TRBJ2-7; TRBD1 matches at 9 bases. The junction had 5 bases not matched to a gene; V was cut back by 5 bases and J by 3 bases. CDR1 is MNHNY and CDR2 is SVGAGI in the germline V gene (reference sequence). This CDR3 is 14 amino acids long.

This chain joins TRBV6-6 and TRBJ2-7, with 9 positions matching TRBD2. The CDR3 is made up of 14 amino acids. Germline V CDR1 and CDR2: MNHNY, SVGAGI (reference sequence). Germline trimming cut 2 bases from V and 6 bases from J; bases unmatched to any gene: 5. CDR3 sequence (DNA): TGTGCCAGCAGTTACGAGTCTAGCGGGATCGAGCAGTACTTC. Its translation: CASSYESSGIEQYF.

The chain joins TRBV14 to TRBJ1-1; unclear D gene. The CDR3 runs 13 residues. Per the germline V gene, CDR1 is SGHDN and CDR2 is FVKESK. Trimming removed 7 bases from V and 1 base from J, with 10 bases in between. The CDR3 is CASTWTGNTEAFF. The DNA of the CDR3 is TGTGCCAGCACATGGACTGGGAACACTGAAGCTTTCTTT.

The CDR3 reads CASSPRGGRADEQFF. CDR3 nucleotide sequence: TGTGCCAGCAGCCCAAGGGGCGGGAGGGCTGATGAGCAGTTCTTC. The V gene is TRBV4-2, the J gene TRBJ2-1; TRBD2 matches at 9 bases. Germline-derived CDR1 and CDR2 are LGHNA and YNFKEQ. The CDR3 loop spans 15 amino acids. The V and J ends lost 4 bases and 8 bases, in that order; junction bases with no gene match: 9.

V is TRBV27 and J is TRBJ2-1; D is perhaps TRBD1 (5 bases). Germline V gene sequence: CDR1 MNHEY, CDR2 SMNVEV (reference sequence). V shed 7 bases and J shed 5 bases, with 12 bases lying between them. This CDR3 is built from 13 residues. The CDR3 region is CASIADTNNEQFF. The CDR3 nucleotides are TGTGCCAGCATCGCGGACACGAACAATGAGCAGTTCTTC.

Notes on this clone: Other DNA sequences in this specimen translate into the identical CDR3. The CDR3, as DNA: TGCGCCAGCAGCGGTAGTTACAATGAGCAGTTCTTC. Its translation: CASSGSYNEQFF. This chain uses TRBV5-1 with TRBJ2-1; D remains unclear. V was trimmed by 4 bases and J by 4 bases, leaving 6 bases between them. The CDR3 spans 12 residues. From germline, CDR1 is SGHRS and CDR2 YFSETQ.

The rearrangement joins TRBV6-5 to TRBJ1-2, with D possibly TRBD1 on 5 matching bases. The germline V gene has CDR1 MNHEY and CDR2 SVGAGI. This CDR3 contains 13 residues. V dropped 2 bases and J dropped 13 bases, with 17 bases sitting between them. CDR3 bases: TGTGCCAGCAGTTACAGCGGACACCCAAGACTCACCTTC. The encoded protein is CASSYSGHPRLTF.

The gene calls are TRBV11-1 and TRBJ2-7, with D hard to call. This CDR3 spans 12 amino acids. Germline values: CDR1 SGHAT, CDR2 FQDESV (reference sequence). V was trimmed by 3 bases and J by 2 bases, leaving 5 bases between them. The CDR3 here is CASSFNPYEQYF. CDR3 sequence (DNA): TGTGCCAGCAGCTTTAACCCCTACGAGCAGTACTTC.

V usage is TRBV28 and J usage is TRBJ2-5, with a possible D match to TRBD2 (6 bases). V lost 6 bases and J 2 bases, leaving 13 bases between the germline ends. The CDR3 length is 14 residues. Germline loops: CDR1 MDHEN, CDR2 SYDVKM. CDR3 sequence (DNA): TGTGCCAGCAGCCAGGTAGCGGTACAAGAGACCCAGTACTTC. This codes for CASSQVAVQETQYF.

This chain joins TRBV9 and TRBJ1-2, with D maybe TRBD1 (6 bases). This CDR3 contains 14 residues. V lost 3 bases, J lost 2 bases, and 11 bases lay in between. The V gene's germline CDR1 is SGDLS and CDR2 YYNGEE. CDR3 bases: TGTGCCAGCAGCGGCAGGGGCGCCAACTATGGCTACACCTTC. Translated: CASSGRGANYGYTF.

The chain has TRBV4-2 and TRBJ1-5; D is unclear. This CDR3 has 14 residues. V was cut by 4 bases and J by 3 bases, with 10 bases left in between. In germline, CDR1 is LGHNA, CDR2 YNFKEQ. The CDR3 region has the DNA TGTGCCAGCAGCCCGACGGACTACAATCAGCCCCAGCATTTT. Protein sequence: CASSPTDYNQPQHF.

This chain uses TRBV5-1 with TRBJ2-1; D is uncertain. Trimming shortened V by 2 bases and J by 5 bases, and 14 bases separated the two germline ends. The germline V gene encodes CDR1 SGHRS and CDR2 YFSETQ. CDR3 length equals 15 residues. The CDR3 reads CASSLGYAKNNEQFF. CDR3 nucleotide sequence: TGCGCCAGCAGCTTAGGATATGCAAAAAACAATGAGCAGTTCTTC.

This chain uses TRBV6-1 with TRBJ2-1, with 7 positions matching TRBD1. There are 15 residues in the CDR3. The ends lost 6 bases at V and 6 bases at J; junction bases unmatched: 11. Germline V lookup: CDR1 MNHNS, CDR2 SASEGT. DNA for the CDR3: TGTGCCAGCAGGATACAGGGGATGGCGGGCAATGAGCAGTTCTTC. Encoded protein: CASRIQGMAGNEQFF.

This clone came up once. The rearrangement uses TRBV19 and TRBJ2-1; D gene ambiguous. Germline V gene lookup returns CDR1 LNHDA and CDR2 SQIVND (reference sequence). V was clipped by 3 bases and J by 0 bases, with 6 bases between them. This CDR3 has 14 residues. The chain's CDR3 is CASSIENSYNEQFF. The CDR3 region has the DNA TGTGCCAGTAGTATCGAAAACTCCTACAATGAGCAGTTCTTC.

The chain uses TRBV7-2 and TRBJ2-7; D assignment may be TRBD1 or TRBD2 (6 bases each). The CDR3 consists of 13 residues. Germline V gene lookup returns CDR1 SGHTA and CDR2 FQGNSA. Trimming shortened V by 5 bases and J by 7 bases, and 15 bases separated the two germline ends. CDR3 DNA: TGTGCCAGCAGCGCCCCAGGGGCGGGGGAGCAGTACTTC. This gives the protein CASSAPGAGEQYF.

The rearrangement joins TRBV4-1 to TRBJ2-7; 11 positions agree with TRBD2. V shed 4 bases and J 2 bases; nucleotides not matched to a gene: 13. The CDR3 loop spans 18 amino acids. Germline V gene data show CDR1 as MGHRA and CDR2 as YSYEKL. The CDR3 reads CASSLGLAEPVFPYEQYF. In DNA, the CDR3 is TGCGCCAGCAGCCTGGGACTAGCGGAACCCGTATTCCCCTACGAGCAGTACTTC.

The genes are TRBV28 and TRBJ2-7; 7 bases agree with TRBD1. CDR1 is MDHEN and CDR2 is SYDVKM in the germline V gene. The V and J ends lost 3 bases and 6 bases, in that order; junction bases with no gene match: 8. CDR3 length equals 14 residues. CDR3 protein: CASSFDRAPLEQYF. DNA of the CDR3: TGTGCCAGCAGTTTTGACAGGGCACCTCTCGAGCAGTACTTC.